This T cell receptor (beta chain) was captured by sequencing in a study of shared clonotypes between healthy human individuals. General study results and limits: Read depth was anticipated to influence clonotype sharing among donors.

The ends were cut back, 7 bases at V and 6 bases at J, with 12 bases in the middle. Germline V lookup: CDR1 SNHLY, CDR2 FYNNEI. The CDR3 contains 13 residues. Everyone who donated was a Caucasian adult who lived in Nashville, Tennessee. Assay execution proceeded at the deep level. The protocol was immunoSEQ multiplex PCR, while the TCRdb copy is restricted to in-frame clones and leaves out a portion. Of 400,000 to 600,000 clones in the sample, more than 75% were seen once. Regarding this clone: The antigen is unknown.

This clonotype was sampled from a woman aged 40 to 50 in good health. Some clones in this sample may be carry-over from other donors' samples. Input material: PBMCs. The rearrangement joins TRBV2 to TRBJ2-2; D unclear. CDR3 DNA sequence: TGTGCCAGCAACGGAAGGGTGGCCGGGGAGCTGTTTTTT. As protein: CASNGRVAGELFF.